This entry lists 24 T cell receptor beta chains sequenced from one sample in a study of tissue T cells after allogeneic stem cell transplantation. The assay was immunoSEQ multiplex PCR, and TCRdb's table has in-frame clones only and misses some. The sample includes 45,000 to 50,000 clones, around 67% of them seen just once. The specimen was sorted cells pooled from one or two spleens. Source of these receptors: a pool of C57BL/6 mice in good health.

This clone appeared once. The gene symbols are mouse symbols. The CDR3 end falls 1 residue outside the read, so it is completed with the germline J gene. The J gene is TRBJ2-5, the V gene TRBV13-1; weak D call: TRBD2 (6 bases). Trimming left V 3 bases short and J 2 bases short, with 7 bases between. Germline loops: CDR1 NSHNY, CDR2 SYGAGN. The CDR3 contains 13 residues. The CDR3 region is CASSGGVQDTQYF. The part of the CDR3 DNA that was read is TGTGCCAGCAGTGGGGGGGTCCAAGACACCCAGTAC.

About this clone itself: Genes and germline come from the mouse. The DNA ends 1 residue before the CDR3 does, and the rest of the CDR3 is filled in from the germline J gene. The chain links TRBV5 to TRBJ2-7; weak D call: TRBD2 (6 bases). Between the trimmed V and J ends, which lost 4 bases and 4 bases, there was a span of 8 bases. Germline CDR1 is LGHNA and CDR2 is YNLKQL (reference sequence). CDR3 length equals 12 residues. The CDR3 sequence is CASSRDFYEQYF. CDR3 DNA (partial): TGTGCCAGCAGCCGGGACTTTTATGAACAGTAC.

Of note for this clone: Each gene name is a mouse one. The read terminates 1 residue ahead of where the CDR3 ends, so the germline J gene completes it. V and J are TRBV13-2 and TRBJ1-3, with 8 bases aligning to TRBD1. Trimming at V came to 2 bases and at J to 1 base, leaving 2 bases not matched to a gene. The germline V gene has CDR1 NNHNN and CDR2 SYGAGS (reference sequence). This CDR3 is built from 15 residues. CDR3 bases read: TGTGCCAGCGGTGAACGACAGGGGTCTGGAAATACGCTCTAT. Protein sequence: CASGERQGSGNTLY. The CDR3, in full, reads CASGERQGSGNTLYF.

Of note for this clone: Any gene name here is a mouse gene name. The read ends 1 residue before the CDR3 terminus; that terminus is restored from the germline J gene. The V and J genes are TRBV12-1 and TRBJ1-3; 10 bases are a match to TRBD1. V lost 3 bases to trimming and J lost 0 bases; unmatched junction nucleotides: 1. The CDR3 is 15 amino acids. CDR1 is SGHSN and CDR2 is HYEKVE in the germline V gene. CDR3 sequence: CASSWDRGSGNTLYF. The DNA read from the CDR3 is TGTGCCAGCTCTTGGGACAGGGGTTCTGGAAATACGCTCTAT. Full variable domain (outside the CDR3, taken from reference TRBV12-1 and TRBJ1-3): DSGVVQSPRHIIKEKGGRSVLTCIPISGHSNVVWYQQTLGKELKFLIQHYEKVERDKGFLPSRFSVQQFDDYHSEMNMSALELEDSAMYFCASSWDRGSGNTLYFGEGSRLIVV.

Turning to this clone: Gene names refer to mouse genes. The read is 1 residue too short to cover the CDR3 end, so that end is filled in from the germline J gene. This sequence joins TRBV31 and TRBJ2-5, with TRBD2 matching over 13 bases. After removal of 3 bases from V and 4 bases from J, the junction contained 1 base not matched to a gene. The CDR3 consists of 14 residues. The V gene's germline CDR1 is GKSSPN and CDR2 SITVG. The CDR3 loop reads CAWRGLGGEDTQYF. CDR3 DNA (partial): TGTGCCTGGAGGGGACTGGGGGGGGAAGACACCCAGTAC.

Details on this clone: Genes and germline come from the mouse. This chain's CDR3 is CASSQGSGLPYEQYF. Partial CDR3 DNA: TGTGCCAGCAGCCAAGGTTCAGGTCTTCCCTATGAACAGTAC. The chain uses TRBV2 and TRBJ2-7; D unresolved. The read ends 1 residue shy of where the CDR3 ends; the end is completed using the germline J gene. This CDR3 comprises 15 residues. V lost 1 base to trimming and J lost 2 bases, with 12 bases between them. Germline lookup yields CDR1 LGHNA and CDR2 YSYQKL.

A remark on this clone: Here the gene names and germline are mouse. The CDR3 extends 1 residue past the end of the read, so its final part is completed from the germline J gene. J is TRBJ2-1 and V is TRBV19, with 8 bases aligning to TRBD1. Germline values: CDR1 FNHDT, CDR2 SITEND (reference sequence). Trimming at V came to 2 bases and at J to 2 bases, leaving 3 bases not matched to a gene. The CDR3 runs 15 residues. The DNA read from the CDR3 is TGTGCCAGCAGTATCGCAGGGGGCGACTATGCTGAGCAGTTC. As protein: CASSIAGGDYAEQF. The whole CDR3 sequence reads CASSIAGGDYAEQFF.

As for this clone: These gene names are mouse names. The read finishes 1 residue shy of the CDR3 end, and the germline J gene is used to complete it. V is TRBV15 and J is TRBJ1-1; tentative D call: TRBD1 (6 bases). V was pared by 1 base and J by 4 bases, with 7 bases between. CDR1 SGHND and CDR2 FRSKSL come from the germline V gene. The CDR3 covers 13 residues. CDR3 protein: CASSLGTATEVFF. The sequenced part of the CDR3 DNA is TGTGCCAGCAGTTTAGGGACAGCCACAGAAGTCTTC.

On this clone itself: The listed genes are named as in mouse. The read terminates 1 residue before the CDR3 end, so the remaining end is supplied by the germline J gene. V is TRBV16 and J is TRBJ2-3; D is ambiguous. CDR3 length: 11 residues. V was pared by 5 bases and J by 2 bases, with 2 bases between. Germline V gene lookup returns CDR1 SGHSA and CDR2 FRNQAP. CDR3 bases read: TGTGCAAGCAGCCTTGCAGAAACGCTGTAT. It yields the protein CASSLAETLY. The whole CDR3 is CASSLAETLYF.

Comment on this clone: The genes are named according to mouse. Sequencing ends 1 residue short of the CDR3 end; the germline J gene provides the rest. This chain links TRBV14 with TRBJ1-1; 7 bases align to TRBD1. This CDR3 is 12 amino acids long. The germline gives CDR1 SGHDT, CDR2 FRDEAV. Trimming removed 7 bases from V and 4 bases from J; junction bases left unmatched: 4. This CDR3 is CASGQGGTEVFF. CDR3 DNA (partial): TGTGCCAGCGGCCAGGGGGGCACAGAAGTCTTC.

This clone has only one observation. Gene labels here are mouse ones. The read is 1 residue too short to cover the CDR3 end, so that end is filled in from the germline J gene. The rearrangement links TRBV13-2 to TRBJ2-2, with TRBD2 matching over 7 bases. Germline CDR1 reads NNHNN; CDR2 reads SYGAGS (reference sequence). Germline trimming cut 1 base from V and 0 bases from J; bases unmatched to any gene: 3. This CDR3 region has 16 residues. The CDR3 sequence is CASGDPGLANTGQLYF. The CDR3 bases that were read are TGTGCCAGCGGTGATCCCGGACTGGCAAACACCGGGCAGCTCTAC.

Turning to this clone: The gene names here belong to mouse. The sequence runs out 1 residue before the end of the CDR3; the remainder is reconstructed from the germline J gene. J is TRBJ2-7 and V is TRBV3, with D tentatively TRBD2 (6 bases). Looked up from germline, CDR1 is SNHLY and CDR2 is FYNGKV (reference sequence). This CDR3 contains 11 residues. The ends were cut back, 0 bases at V and 9 bases at J, with 6 bases in the middle. The DNA read from the CDR3 is TGTGCCAGCAGCTTAGCGGGGGGACAGTAC. This encodes CASSLAGGQY. The complete CDR3 reads CASSLAGGQYF.

On this clone itself: All gene names here are mouse names. The CDR3 end is not reached by the read, which stops 1 residue before it; the germline J gene fills it in. Other DNA sequences from this sample encode an identical CDR3 as well. The chain carries TRBV31 and TRBJ2-3, with D perhaps TRBD2 (7 bases). Trimming removed 0 bases at V and 1 base at J, with 11 bases between. The CDR3 sequence is 15 residues long. Germline V gene lookup returns CDR1 GKSSPN and CDR2 SITVG. The CDR3 sequence: CAWSLGGAGAETLYF. The CDR3 bases that were read are TGTGCCTGGAGTCTGGGGGGCGCGGGTGCAGAAACGCTGTAT.

Regarding this clone: All gene names here are mouse names. The observed sequence ends 1 residue before the CDR3 terminus, with the missing tail filled in from the germline J gene. The chain joins TRBV2 to TRBJ2-5, with 7 bases fitting TRBD2. The ends lost 0 bases at V and 4 bases at J; junction bases unmatched: 4. Germline values: CDR1 LGHNA, CDR2 YSYQKL. The CDR3 is made up of 15 amino acids. The part of the CDR3 DNA that was read is TGTGCCAGCAGCCAAGAATCTGGGGGAAAAGACACCCAGTAC. Amino acid sequence: CASSQESGGKDTQY. The complete CDR3 reads CASSQESGGKDTQYF.

Turning to this clone: Gene names and germline match the mouse. The read gets to within 1 residue of the CDR3 end, and the germline J gene fills in the rest. The rearrangement links TRBV2 to TRBJ2-7; 12 positions agree with TRBD2. Germline values: CDR1 LGHNA, CDR2 YSYQKL. The CDR3 loop spans 15 amino acids. V lost 0 bases to trimming and J lost 7 bases; unmatched junction nucleotides: 4. The DNA read from the CDR3 is TGTGCCAGCAGCCAAGATGGACTGGGGGGGAGGGAACAGTAC. Its protein product is CASSQDGLGGREQY. The whole CDR3 is CASSQDGLGGREQYF.

For this clone: The genes are named according to mouse. The read ends 1 residue early relative to the CDR3; the germline J gene fills the gap. The chain couples TRBV5 to TRBJ2-1; 10 nucleotides agree with TRBD2. This CDR3 is built from 15 residues. With V trimmed by 0 bases and J by 4 bases, 0 bases remained unmatched. Per the germline V gene, CDR1 is LGHNA and CDR2 is YNLKQL (reference sequence). The CDR3 region is CASSQEGLGYAEQFF. The sequenced part of the CDR3 DNA is TGTGCCAGCAGCCAAGAGGGACTGGGGTATGCTGAGCAGTTC.

Comments on this clone: Germline and genes here are mouse. The CDR3 end is not reached by the read, which stops 1 residue before it; the germline J gene fills it in. The J gene is TRBJ1-4, the V gene TRBV13-2, with D hard to call. V lost 2 bases and J lost 4, with 6 bases in between. This CDR3 has 13 amino acids. CDR1 and CDR2 (germline): NNHNN, SYGAGS (reference sequence). The CDR3 reads CASGEGNNERLFF. CDR3 bases read: TGTGCCAGCGGTGAAGGAAACAACGAAAGATTATTT.

As for this clone: Gene labels here are mouse ones. The read terminates 1 residue ahead of where the CDR3 ends, so the germline J gene completes it. V and J are TRBV16 and TRBJ1-5; TRBD1 matches at 7 bases. CDR1 is SGHSA, CDR2 FRNQAP, per germline. The CDR3 consists of 13 residues. The ends lost 5 bases at V and 9 bases at J; junction bases unmatched: 7. The part of the CDR3 DNA that was read is TGTGCAAGCAGCCCTCGACAGGGTTCGGCTCCGCTT. It encodes CASSPRQGSAPL. The complete CDR3 protein is CASSPRQGSAPLF.

Of note for this clone: Germline and genes: mouse. The read ends 1 residue before the CDR3 terminus; that terminus is restored from the germline J gene. This sequence joins TRBV26 and TRBJ2-4; D perhaps matches TRBD1 (6 bases). This CDR3 has 13 amino acids. V dropped 2 bases and J dropped 6 bases, with 9 bases sitting between them. CDR1 and CDR2 (germline): KGHPV, FQNQEV (reference sequence). CDR3 bases read: TGTGCCAGCAGTCTGACAGGGAGGAACACCTTGTAC. Its translation: CASSLTGRNTLY. The entire CDR3 sequence reads CASSLTGRNTLYF.

This clone appeared once. Mouse gene names apply. The sequence runs out 1 residue before the end of the CDR3; the remainder is reconstructed from the germline J gene. The chain recombines TRBV31 with TRBJ1-2; D unresolved. Trimming removed 0 bases at V and 2 bases at J, with 7 bases between. CDR1 and CDR2 (germline): GKSSPN, SITVG. The CDR3 is made up of 13 amino acids. Partial CDR3 DNA: TGTGCCTGGAGTCTAGAACAGAACTCCGACTACACC. It translates to CAWSLEQNSDYT. The entire CDR3 protein reads CAWSLEQNSDYTF.

Remarks on this clone: Gene names refer to mouse genes. The CDR3 end lies 1 residue beyond the end of the read and is filled in from the germline J gene. The chain has TRBV1 and TRBJ1-1; 11 bases agree with TRBD1. Germline lookup yields CDR1 NSQYPW and CDR2 LRSPGD (reference sequence). Germline trimming cut 1 base from V and 4 bases from J; bases unmatched to any gene: 2. This CDR3 has 15 amino acids. The DNA read from the CDR3 is TGCACCTGCAGTGCAGCCGGGACAGGGGGCACAGAAGTCTTC. Translated, it gives CTCSAAGTGGTEVF. The whole CDR3 sequence reads CTCSAAGTGGTEVFF. The variable domain in full, completed from reference TRBV1 and TRBJ1-1, reads VTLLEQNPRWRLVPRGQAVNLRCILKNSQYPWMSWYQQDLQKQLQWLFTLRSPGDKEVKSLPGADYLATRVTDTELRLQVANMSQGRTLYCTCSAAGTGGTEVFFGKGTRLTVV.

About this clone: Gene names are the mouse ones. Coverage ceases 1 residue before the CDR3 finishes, and the germline J gene fills in the end. V is TRBV20 and J is TRBJ2-3, with TRBD1 identical over 8 bases. CDR3 length: 13 amino acids. V dropped 5 bases and J dropped 3; count of bases not matched to a gene: 4. Germline-derived CDR1 and CDR2 are GFQATS and STVNSAI. The CDR3 sequence is CGADRGGAETLYF. Incomplete CDR3 DNA: TGTGGTGCTGACAGGGGAGGGGCAGAAACGCTGTAT.

A word on this clone: Germline and genes here are mouse. The read falls 1 residue short of the CDR3 end, and the missing part is taken from the germline J gene. The chain carries TRBV19 and TRBJ2-7; 10 bases map to TRBD2. The CDR3 has 14 residues. CDR1 and CDR2 (germline): FNHDT, SITEND (reference sequence). V was clipped by 2 bases and J by 7 bases; unmatched bases: 6. The CDR3 DNA, read in part, is TGTGCCAGCAGTATGGCTGGGGGGGCGCGGGAACAGTAC. This translates into CASSMAGGAREQY. The CDR3 as a whole reads CASSMAGGAREQYF.

This clone appeared a few times. Germline and genes: mouse. The CDR3 goes on 1 residue after the read ends, and that part is filled in from the germline J gene. The chain carries TRBV13-1 and TRBJ1-3; the D is unclear. CDR3 size: 13 residues. Germline assignment: CDR1 NSHNY and CDR2 SYGAGN. V lost 1 base, J lost 0 bases, and 2 bases lay in between. This chain's CDR3 is CASSDFSGNTLYF. The sequenced part of the CDR3 DNA is TGTGCCAGCAGTGATTTTTCTGGAAATACGCTCTAT.